This entry features one TCR beta chain sequence. The data derive from a study of T cell changes during pregnancy in multiple sclerosis. Between the trimmed V and J ends, which lost 5 bases and 0 bases, there was a span of 14 bases. This CDR3 contains 16 residues. In germline, CDR1 is SEHNR, CDR2 FQNEAQ (reference sequence). Sequenced by immunoSEQ multiplex PCR; TCRdb stores in-frame clones only, minus some. The data show 50,000 to 65,000 clones, approximately 92% seen once. The J gene is TRBJ1-5, the V gene TRBV7-9; D perhaps matches TRBD1 (6 bases). The source is a female donor with multiple sclerosis, enrolled in a pregnancy study. The sample consisted of peripheral blood, taken in the first trimester of pregnancy. This CDR3 is CASSPRGGDSNQPQHF. The CDR3 DNA is TGTGCCAGCAGCCCCCGAGGGGGGGATAGCAATCAGCCCCAGCATTTT. Variable domain in full (rest from reference TRBV7-9 and TRBJ1-5): DTGVSQNPRHKITKRGQNVTFRCDPISEHNRLYWYRQTLGQGPEFLTYFQNEAQLEKSRLLSDRFSAERPKGSFSTLEIQRTEQGDSAMYLCASSPRGGDSNQPQHFGDGTRLSIL.